Shown below are 19 T cell receptor beta chains from a single sample sequenced in a study of OX40 agonist ivuxolimab in advanced cancers. The protocol used for the library was the immunoSEQ multiplex PCR assay. The table was pulled from immuneACCESS by TCRdb, which kept in-frame rearrangements only. Such tables lose some clones; where checked, under half of the loss comes from unresolved V genes, and the rest has no known cause. A total of about 55,000 clones appear in this sample, roughly 86% of them only once. The leading ten clones occupy roughly 13% of the sample. The source was CD4+ or CD8+ T cells sorted from blood, collected in a trial of the OX40 agonist ivuxolimab. The receptors originated from an adult with an advanced solid tumor such as melanoma, head and neck, liver or kidney cancer.

This sequence joins TRBV9 and TRBJ1-2, with 8 bases matching TRBD1. The CDR3 contains 16 residues. Germline trimming cut 3 bases from V and 8 bases from J; bases unmatched to any gene: 15. Germline V gene sequence: CDR1 SGDLS, CDR2 YYNGEE. As DNA, the CDR3 is TGTGCCAGCAGCGCTGAGGCAGGACAGGGTCTATGGGGCTACACCTTC. Translated: CASSAEAGQGLWGYTF.

The chain links TRBV4-3 to TRBJ2-1; 9 bases align to TRBD2. The CDR3 has 18 amino acids. V was clipped by 0 bases and J by 6 bases; unmatched bases: 12. The germline gives CDR1 LGHNA, CDR2 YSLEER. CDR3: CASSQEWLGGGAVNEQFF. The DNA for the CDR3 is TGCGCCAGCAGCCAAGAATGGTTGGGCGGGGGGGCCGTCAATGAGCAGTTCTTC.

The chain joins TRBV18 to TRBJ2-3; D might be TRBD2 (6 bases). The CDR3 is 20 residues long. The V and J ends lost 3 bases and 0 bases respectively, with 25 bases between them. CDR1 and CDR2 from the germline V gene are KGHSH and LQKENI. CDR3 DNA sequence: TGTGCCAGCTCACCCCCCGGGTGGGGGGTCAATACCTCTAGCACAGATACGCAGTATTTT. As protein: CASSPPGWGVNTSSTDTQYF.

The chain's CDR3 is CASSLGQSYEQYF. The CDR3 DNA is TGTGCCAGCAGCTTGGGACAGTCCTACGAGCAGTACTTC. The chain combines TRBV5-4 with TRBJ2-7; perhaps TRBD1 as D (5 bases). The CDR3 is 13 residues long. V shed 0 bases and J shed 1 base, with 5 bases lying between them. Germline-derived CDR1 and CDR2 are SGHNT and YYREEE (reference sequence).

The V gene is TRBV19, the J gene TRBJ1-5, with D possibly being TRBD1 (6 bases). CDR1 and CDR2 (germline): LNHDA, SQIVND (reference sequence). The CDR3 is 16 amino acids. Trimming stripped 2 bases from V and 0 bases from J, with 11 bases between. CDR3 coding DNA: TGTGCCAGTAGTATAAAGGACAGATATAGCAATCAGCCCCAGCATTTT. It codes for CASSIKDRYSNQPQHF.

The chain uses TRBV6-5 and TRBJ2-4; TRBD2 is a possible D gene (5 bases). V was cut by 6 bases and J by 2 bases, with 11 bases left in between. Per the germline V gene, CDR1 is MNHEY and CDR2 is SVGAGI. CDR3 length: 14 residues. The CDR3 DNA is TGTGCCAGCAGGACGGACGGGACCAAAAACATTCAGTACTTC. As protein: CASRTDGTKNIQYF.

A few counts support this clone. The chain uses TRBV14 and TRBJ1-1; no reliable D call. V was trimmed by 1 base and J by 6 bases, leaving 15 bases between them. Germline CDR1 reads SGHDN; CDR2 reads FVKESK. The CDR3 covers 15 residues. CDR3: CASSQGTALLAEAFF. In DNA, the CDR3 is TGTGCCAGCAGCCAAGGAACTGCCCTACTTGCTGAAGCTTTCTTT.

The chain uses TRBV10-1 and TRBJ2-1; the D is unclear. Germline CDR1 reads WNHNN; CDR2 reads SYGVQD (reference sequence). V lost 0 bases to trimming and J lost 9 bases, with 15 bases between them. The CDR3 contains 15 residues. Written as DNA, the CDR3 is TGCGCCAGCAGTGAGTCCAGTCTGACGAGTAGTGAGCAGTTCTTC. Protein product: CASSESSLTSSEQFF.

The rearrangement joins TRBV7-3 to TRBJ2-7; D possibly corresponds to TRBD1 (6 bases). V lost 7 bases and J 2 bases, leaving 15 bases between the germline ends. This CDR3 comprises 14 residues. Germline V gene data show CDR1 as SGHTA and CDR2 as FQGTGA. Written as DNA, the CDR3 is TGTGCCAGCACCCCCCCGACAGGAGCCTACGAGCAGTACTTC. Amino acids: CASTPPTGAYEQYF. Full variable domain (missing parts from reference TRBV7-3 and TRBJ2-7): GAGVSQTPSNKVTEKGKYVELRCDPISGHTALYWYRQSLGQGPEFLIYFQGTGAADDSGLPNDRFFAVRPEGSVSTLKIQRTERGDSAVYLCASTPPTGAYEQYFGPGTRLTVT.

The chain is built from TRBV13 and TRBJ2-2, with a weak D call TRBD1 (6 bases). This CDR3 is 13 amino acids long. With 5 bases removed from V and 8 bases from J, the gap between germline ends came to 12 bases. The germline V gene has CDR1 PRHDT and CDR2 FYEKMQ (reference sequence). CDR3 DNA: TGTGCCAGCAGCCCCACAGGGTCGGGGGAGCTGTTTTTT. It encodes CASSPTGSGELFF.

This chain joins TRBV7-8 and TRBJ2-4; D may be TRBD1 (6 bases). This CDR3 spans 16 amino acids. With 4 bases removed from V and 4 bases from J, the gap between germline ends came to 17 bases. Germline values: CDR1 SGHVS, CDR2 FQNEAQ. CDR3 coding DNA: TGTGCCAGCAGCTATTTCTCAGGGGCTGGTAAAAACATTCAGTACTTC. Its translation: CASSYFSGAGKNIQYF.

The J gene is TRBJ1-2, the V gene TRBV10-2, with D tentatively TRBD1 (5 bases). The length of the CDR3 is 15 residues. The germline V and J ends were trimmed by 7 bases and 0 bases, with 15 bases remaining between them. Germline CDR1 and CDR2: WSHSY and SAAADI. The CDR3 sequence: CASTDSPGANYGYTF. The CDR3 DNA reads TGCGCCAGCACTGACAGTCCTGGAGCTAACTATGGCTACACCTTC.

J is TRBJ2-7 and V is TRBV5-1; D is perhaps TRBD1 or TRBD2 (5 bases each). The CDR3 loop spans 14 amino acids. From germline, CDR1 is SGHRS and CDR2 YFSETQ. V lost 1 base and J lost 3, with 11 bases in between. The CDR3 region is CASSLRDGIYEQYF. CDR3 nucleotides: TGCGCCAGCAGCTTGCGGGACGGGATCTACGAGCAGTACTTC.

The V call is TRBV2, the J call TRBJ1-1; D may be TRBD1 (5 bases). The germline V and J ends were trimmed by 10 bases and 0 bases, with 18 bases remaining between them. The CDR3 extends over 15 amino acids. Germline V CDR1 and CDR2: SNHLY, FYNNEI. As DNA, the CDR3 is TGTGCCACCACTGACAGTTTTATTATGAACACTGAAGCTTTCTTT. This sequence encodes CATTDSFIMNTEAFF. Full variable domain (missing parts from reference TRBV2 and TRBJ1-1): EPEVTQTPSHQVTQMGQEVILRCVPISNHLYFYWYRQILGQKVEFLVSFYNNEISEKSEIFDDQFSVERPDGSNFTLKIRSTKLEDSAMYFCATTDSFIMNTEAFFGQGTRLTVV.

This rearrangement joins TRBV5-1 to TRBJ2-1; tentative D call: TRBD1 (5 bases). The CDR3 runs 16 residues. The V end lost 3 bases, the J end lost 0 bases, and 13 bases lay between the germline ends. From germline, CDR1 is SGHRS and CDR2 YFSETQ. The CDR3 nucleotides are TGCGCCAGCAGCTCTTCAGGGCCCCCCTCCTACAATGAGCAGTTCTTC. Encoded protein: CASSSSGPPSYNEQFF.

A few counts support this clone. The rearrangement uses TRBV29-1 and TRBJ2-7, with D possibly matching TRBD2 (6 bases). The CDR3 totals 12 residues. Deletions cut 4 bases from V and 3 bases from J, with 10 bases between. Germline V gives CDR1 SQVTM, CDR2 ANQGSEA. CDR3 in amino acids: CSVAGDRYEQYF. CDR3 nucleotide sequence: TGCAGCGTTGCGGGGGATCGCTACGAGCAGTACTTC.

The rearrangement links TRBV4-1 to TRBJ2-1; the D gene is possibly TRBD1 (6 bases). The CDR3 spans 13 residues. The germline CDR1 and CDR2 sequences are MGHRA and YSYEKL. Trimming cost V 5 bases and J 6 bases, with 11 bases left between them. CDR3 DNA: TGCGCCAGCAGCTTGAGGGGGTTCAATGAGCAGTTCTTC. Protein product: CASSLRGFNEQFF.

This rearrangement joins TRBV10-3 to TRBJ2-5; 7 nucleotides match TRBD2. This CDR3 comprises 17 residues. The V and J ends lost 2 bases and 0 bases, in that order; junction bases with no gene match: 9. Germline loops: CDR1 ENHRY, CDR2 SYGVKD. The CDR3 nucleotides read TGTGCCATCAGTGAGGAGGAGCGGGGTGCGAACCAAGAGACCCAGTACTTC. It translates to CAISEEERGANQETQYF.

The chain carries TRBV11-2 and TRBJ2-3, with unresolved D. CDR1 is SGHAT, CDR2 FQNNGV, per germline. The CDR3 runs 15 residues. V lost 4 bases to trimming and J lost 2 bases, with 13 bases between them. The CDR3 region is CASSWVIGDTDTQYF. CDR3 in DNA: TGTGCCAGCAGCTGGGTGATTGGAGACACAGATACGCAGTATTTT.